The present T cell receptor beta chain was sequenced within a study of T cell responses to AZD1222 COVID-19 vaccine. Overall study context: Second doses at about 4 or about 12 weeks were pooled.

General study results and limits: The study found Spike-specific TCR breadth and depth rose after two AZD1222 doses. Vaccine-related CD4 TCRs covered spike, predominating at 160-218 and 743-854.

This CDR3 comprises 15 residues. Trimming took 6 bases from V and 5 from J, leaving 16 bases between them. CDR1 and CDR2 (germline): MDHEN, SYDVKM. TCRdb's table, derived via immunoSEQ multiplex PCR, lists solely in-frame clones and lacks some. The data hold about 140,000 clones, with 92% observed a single time. This clone has only one observation. Its antigen is not known. The chain links TRBV28 to TRBJ2-2; TRBD1 or TRBD2 may be the D gene (7 bases each). Here the sequenced sample was peripheral blood, taken on day 0 of AZD1222 vaccination. This clonotype was obtained from an adult in good health. CDR3 DNA sequence: TGTGCCAGCAGGCGTACAGGGGAGGGGACCGGGGAGCTGTTTTTT. Translating gives CASRRTGEGTGELFF.